One sample yielded the 30 T cell receptor beta chains listed below, sequenced in a study of post-analysis software for immune sequencing data. These receptors' antigens are unknown. Study-level points and caveats: Five TRBV segments appeared more often in patients than in controls, and TRBV5-6, TRBV5-1 and TRBV20-1 were among these.

The library was made from cDNA and included unique molecular identifiers. MiXCR, run by TCRdb on the PCR reads, gives a single entry per CDR3 protein. The sample includes 600,000 to 750,000 distinct CDR3 sequences, about 60% of them seen just once. The sample consisted of blood. The receptors were sampled from a girl under 10 years old with multiple sclerosis.

The chain joins TRBV6-2 or TRBV6-3 to TRBJ1-4; D is unresolved. Trimming left V 2 bases short and J 3 bases short, with 22 bases between. Germline CDR1 and CDR2: MNHEY and SVGEGT. The CDR3 covers 19 residues. CDR3 nucleotide sequence: TGTGCCAGCAGTTACGCTACGGGAGTTCCGGGGAGAGCTAATGAAAAACTGTTTTTT. It is translated as CASSYATGVPGRANEKLFF.

The V gene is TRBV4-1, the J gene TRBJ2-3, with D possibly TRBD1 on 6 matching bases. V was cut by 3 bases and J by 1 base, with 17 bases left in between. The germline gives CDR1 MGHRA, CDR2 YSYEKL. The CDR3 sequence is 17 residues long. The CDR3 reads CASSHLLTGDGTDTQYF. The DNA for the CDR3 is TGCGCCAGCAGCCACTTACTGACAGGCGACGGCACAGATACGCAGTATTTT.

The rearrangement joins TRBV5-6 to TRBJ1-2; 10 nucleotides align to TRBD1. In germline, CDR1 is SGHDT, CDR2 YYEEEE. This CDR3 comprises 17 residues. The V and J ends lost 0 bases and 2 bases, in that order; junction bases with no gene match: 7. The CDR3 region has the DNA TGTGCCAGCAGCTTGGGGTCAACGGGACAGGGGAACTATGGCTACACCTTC. Translated, it gives CASSLGSTGQGNYGYTF.

The J gene is TRBJ2-3, the V gene TRBV5-1; D is uncertain. Germline V gene sequence: CDR1 SGHRS, CDR2 YFSETQ. V dropped 4 bases and J dropped 2 bases, with 11 bases sitting between them. This CDR3 contains 14 residues. CDR3 sequence reads: CASSQPAVTDTQYF. CDR3 nucleotide sequence: TGCGCCAGCAGCCAGCCGGCGGTCACAGATACGCAGTATTTT.

The CDR3 sequence: CSAQTASDTQYF. DNA for the CDR3: TGCAGCGCCCAAACCGCCTCAGATACGCAGTATTTT. This sequence joins TRBV29-1 and TRBJ2-3, with D unclear. Germline V gives CDR1 SQVTM, CDR2 ANQGSEA. The CDR3 runs to 12 residues. The ends were cut back, 7 bases at V and 4 bases at J, with 12 bases in the middle.

This clonotype was seen a handful of times. This chain uses TRBV5-1 with TRBJ2-3; TRBD1 matches 9 bases. CDR3 length: 17 residues. Germline loops: CDR1 SGHRS, CDR2 YFSETQ. J lost 0 bases, V lost 0 bases, and 5 bases had no gene match. CDR3 amino acids: CASSLAGTGLSTDTQYF. CDR3 nucleotide sequence: TGCGCCAGCAGCTTGGCGGGGACAGGGCTGAGCACAGATACGCAGTATTTT.

This clonotype appeared a few times. The chain recombines TRBV13 with TRBJ2-1, with TRBD2 matching over 7 bases. Germline assignment: CDR1 PRHDT and CDR2 FYEKMQ (reference sequence). The CDR3 is 14 residues long. J lost 7 bases, V lost 0 bases, and 3 bases had no gene match. The CDR3 reads CASSLGRTRNEQFF. As DNA, the CDR3 is TGTGCCAGCAGCTTAGGGAGGACTAGGAATGAGCAGTTCTTC.

The rearrangement uses TRBV12-3 or TRBV12-4 and TRBJ2-1, with D perhaps being TRBD1 or TRBD2 (5 bases each). Deletions cut 8 bases from V and 14 bases from J, with 19 bases between. CDR3 length: 12 residues. The CDR3 DNA sequence: TGTGCCAGCCTCCGGGACCCCGGGGTTGAGTTCTTC. As protein: CASLRDPGVEFF.

This clonotype was found a few times. J is TRBJ2-1 and V is TRBV6-5, with D hard to call. The CDR3 has 14 residues. V dropped 9 bases and J dropped 4 bases, with 16 bases sitting between them. The germline CDR1 and CDR2 sequences are MNHEY and SVGAGI. The CDR3 is CASGPRTLYNEQFF. The CDR3 DNA reads TGTGCCAGTGGACCCCGGACGCTTTACAATGAGCAGTTCTTC.

The chain is built from TRBV27 and TRBJ1-1; D gene ambiguous. Trimming shortened V by 2 bases and J by 1 base, and 8 bases separated the two germline ends. This CDR3 is built from 14 residues. Per the germline V gene, CDR1 is MNHEY and CDR2 is SMNVEV (reference sequence). The CDR3 DNA is TGTGCCAGCAGTTTAAGTGGGAAGAACACTGAAGCTTTCTTT. Its translation is CASSLSGKNTEAFF.

V usage is TRBV20-1 and J usage is TRBJ1-4, with D perhaps matching TRBD1 (5 bases). CDR1 and CDR2 from the germline V gene are DFQATT and SNEGSKA (reference sequence). There are 11 residues in the CDR3. The CDR3: CSRRRGEKLFF. In DNA, the CDR3 is TGCAGCCGGAGGAGGGGTGAAAAACTGTTTTTT.

The V call is TRBV20-1, the J call TRBJ2-5; D gene unclear. CDR1 and CDR2 (germline): DFQATT, SNEGSKA (reference sequence). V was shortened by 2 bases and J by 1 base, with 5 bases between the two germline ends. The CDR3 has 12 residues. The CDR3 here is CSARSLQETQYF. The CDR3 coding sequence is TGCAGTGCTAGAAGCCTCCAAGAGACCCAGTACTTC.

This rearrangement joins TRBV7-2 to TRBJ1-5, with D hard to call. This CDR3 spans 15 amino acids. The V end was cut by 1 base, the J end by 1 base, with 8 bases between. CDR1 SGHTA and CDR2 FQGNSA come from the germline V gene. The CDR3 nucleotides read TGTGCCAGCAGCTTAGTAGGGTCCAGCAATCAGCCCCAGCATTTT. Translating it yields CASSLVGSSNQPQHF.

The chain couples TRBV27 to TRBJ2-7; D gene unclear. The CDR3 has 12 amino acids. V gave up 4 bases and J gave up 3 bases, with 7 bases separating them. Germline V lookup: CDR1 MNHEY, CDR2 SMNVEV (reference sequence). CDR3: CASSSGRYEQYF. Written as DNA, the CDR3 is TGTGCCAGCAGTTCCGGACGCTACGAGCAGTACTTC.

In this sample, this clonotype turned up a few times. The genes are TRBV6-5 and TRBJ1-5; no reliable D call. The V gene's germline CDR1 is MNHEY and CDR2 SVGAGI. The CDR3 is made up of 15 amino acids. V was cut by 4 bases and J by 5 bases, with 15 bases left in between. The CDR3 sequence is CASSSRPTADQPQHF. The CDR3, as DNA: TGTGCCAGCAGTTCCCGACCGACGGCTGATCAGCCCCAGCATTTT.

This clonotype occurred a few times. This rearrangement joins TRBV13 to TRBJ2-5, with TRBD1 matching over 11 bases. The CDR3 length is 15 residues. J lost 4 bases, V lost 0 bases, and 1 base had no gene match. Per the germline V gene, CDR1 is PRHDT and CDR2 is FYEKMQ (reference sequence). The DNA for the CDR3 is TGTGCCAGCAGCTTAGGTGGGACAGGGGGAGAGACCCAGTACTTC. As protein: CASSLGGTGGETQYF.

In its sample, this clonotype was seen once. This chain joins TRBV12-3 or TRBV12-4 and TRBJ2-7; perhaps TRBD2 as D (5 bases). Trimming took off 8 bases at V and 3 bases at J, with 11 bases between the two ends. There are 12 residues in the CDR3. CDR3 coding DNA: TGTGCCAGCTGTCCCGGGGTCTACGAGCAGTACTTC. This translates into CASCPGVYEQYF.

V is TRBV10-3 and J is TRBJ2-1, with D unclear. Germline V gene lookup returns CDR1 ENHRY and CDR2 SYGVKD. The CDR3 runs to 12 residues. Trimming took 3 bases from V and 13 from J, leaving 13 bases between them. CDR3 residues: CAISDGPEQQFF. The CDR3 DNA reads TGTGCCATCAGTGATGGGCCGGAGCAACAGTTCTTC.

The rearrangement links TRBV12-5 to TRBJ2-3; TRBD2 matches 13 bases. This CDR3 region has 18 residues. Germline V gives CDR1 LGHNT, CDR2 FRNRAP. Trimming cost V 5 bases and J 4 bases; bases outside gene matches: 12. CDR3 amino acids: CASGMGGTSGISADTQYF. The CDR3, as DNA: TGTGCTAGTGGTATGGGGGGGACTAGCGGGATTAGCGCAGATACGCAGTATTTT.

The genes are TRBV27 and TRBJ2-5; no clear D gene. Germline V gene data show CDR1 as MNHEY and CDR2 as SMNVEV (reference sequence). Trimming shortened V by 3 bases and J by 11 bases, and 10 bases separated the two germline ends. CDR3 length equals 11 residues. The CDR3 here is CASSFGLGQYF. As DNA, the CDR3 is TGTGCCAGCAGTTTCGGCTTGGGACAGTACTTC.

The rearrangement joins TRBV6-5 to TRBJ2-3, with D possibly TRBD2 on 5 matching bases. The CDR3 is made up of 15 amino acids. The V end was cut by 0 bases, the J end by 6 bases, with 13 bases between. The germline CDR1 and CDR2 sequences are MNHEY and SVGAGI. CDR3 DNA sequence: TGTGCCAGCAGTTACTCGTCAGAGGGCGCGGATACGCAGTATTTT. Its protein product is CASSYSSEGADTQYF.

The chain employs TRBV29-1 and TRBJ2-1; 11 positions agree with TRBD2. CDR3 length: 13 amino acids. The junction had 8 bases not matched to a gene; V was cut back by 4 bases and J by 12 bases. CDR1 and CDR2 from the germline V gene are SQVTM and ANQGSEA. The CDR3 loop reads CSVGLAGGNWQFF. The CDR3 coding sequence is TGCAGCGTTGGGTTAGCGGGAGGGAATTGGCAGTTCTTC.

V is TRBV4-1 and J is TRBJ2-4; D ambiguous. The J call may not be correct, given that the DNA end is closer to TRBJ2-7. Germline V gene lookup returns CDR1 MGHRA and CDR2 YSYEKL. CDR3 length: 14 amino acids. CDR3 DNA: TGCGCCAGCAGCCAAGATCCTACCACCTACGAGCAGTACTTC. Amino acid sequence: CASSQDPTTYEQYF.

This sequence joins TRBV6-1 and TRBJ2-1, with D unclear. Per germline, CDR1 MNHNS and CDR2 SASEGT. The CDR3 sequence is 17 residues long. Deletions cut 2 bases from V and 1 base from J, with 15 bases between. Here the CDR3 reads CASSERRNPLSYNEQFF. In nucleotides, the CDR3 is TGTGCCAGCAGTGAAAGGCGCAACCCTCTGTCCTACAATGAGCAGTTCTTC.

This clonotype was counted only a few times. V is TRBV7-2 and J is TRBJ2-5; 7 bases agree with TRBD1. This CDR3 has 14 amino acids. The germline gives CDR1 SGHTA, CDR2 FQGNSA. Germline trimming cut 1 base from V and 5 bases from J; bases unmatched to any gene: 4. This CDR3 is CASSLGATGETQYF. The CDR3 nucleotides are TGTGCCAGCAGCTTAGGAGCGACAGGGGAGACCCAGTACTTC.

This clonotype has just one count. J is TRBJ2-2 and V is TRBV6-5, with 11 bases aligning to TRBD1. The germline CDR1 and CDR2 sequences are MNHEY and SVGAGI. The length of the CDR3 is 14 residues. Trimming removed 2 bases from V and 10 bases from J; junction bases left unmatched: 3. CDR3 region: CASSYTDRGLELFF. CDR3 nucleotides: TGTGCCAGCAGTTACACGGACAGGGGGCTGGAGCTGTTTTTT.

This clonotype was observed a handful of times. The V call is TRBV29-1, the J call TRBJ2-7, with 9 bases aligning to TRBD2. Trimming took 7 bases from V and 3 from J; bases not matched to a gene: 7. The germline V gene encodes CDR1 SQVTM and CDR2 ANQGSEA. CDR3 size: 13 residues. In nucleotides, the CDR3 is TGCAGCGCCCGACTAGCGGATCGCTACGAGCAGTACTTC. It yields the protein CSARLADRYEQYF.

This clonotype has more than one count but fewer than ten. The genes are TRBV6-2 or TRBV6-3 and TRBJ2-3; tentative D call: TRBD1 (6 bases). The CDR3 sequence is 14 residues long. Per germline, CDR1 MNHEY and CDR2 SVGEGT. V was pared by 7 bases and J by 2 bases, with 13 bases between. This CDR3 is CASTYRAPTDTQYF. The CDR3 DNA is TGTGCCAGCACCTACAGGGCTCCCACAGATACGCAGTATTTT.

The rearrangement uses TRBV20-1 and TRBJ2-4; no definite D call. Germline loops: CDR1 DFQATT, CDR2 SNEGSKA (reference sequence). V was clipped by 6 bases and J by 0 bases, with 12 bases between them. The CDR3 spans 14 residues. CDR3 sequence: CSAPLTLAKNIQYF. In nucleotides, the CDR3 is TGCAGTGCCCCCCTCACTCTAGCCAAAAACATTCAGTACTTC.

The chain carries TRBV20-1 and TRBJ1-6; maybe TRBD1 (5 bases). This CDR3 region has 13 residues. Trimming stripped 5 bases from V and 12 bases from J, with 17 bases between. Germline CDR1 reads DFQATT; CDR2 reads SNEGSKA (reference sequence). The CDR3 bases are TGCAGTGCTCGGCGGGACGCAGATAAACCCCTCCACTTT. Its translation: CSARRDADKPLHF.